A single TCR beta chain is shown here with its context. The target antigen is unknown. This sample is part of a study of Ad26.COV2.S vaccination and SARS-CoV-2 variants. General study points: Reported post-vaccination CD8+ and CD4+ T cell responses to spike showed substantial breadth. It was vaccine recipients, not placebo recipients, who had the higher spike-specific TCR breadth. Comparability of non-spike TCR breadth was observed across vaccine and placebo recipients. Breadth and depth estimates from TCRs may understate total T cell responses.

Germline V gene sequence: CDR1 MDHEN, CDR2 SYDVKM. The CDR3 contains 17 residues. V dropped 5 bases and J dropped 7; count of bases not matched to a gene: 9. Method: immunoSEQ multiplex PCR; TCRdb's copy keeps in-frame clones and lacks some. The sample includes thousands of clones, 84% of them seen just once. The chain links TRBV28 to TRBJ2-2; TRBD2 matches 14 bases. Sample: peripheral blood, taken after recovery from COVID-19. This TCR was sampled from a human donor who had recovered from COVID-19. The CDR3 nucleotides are TGTGCCAGCAGTCTCGGGACTAGCGGGAGTGGGGGCGGGGAGCTGTTTTTT. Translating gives CASSLGTSGSGGGELFF.